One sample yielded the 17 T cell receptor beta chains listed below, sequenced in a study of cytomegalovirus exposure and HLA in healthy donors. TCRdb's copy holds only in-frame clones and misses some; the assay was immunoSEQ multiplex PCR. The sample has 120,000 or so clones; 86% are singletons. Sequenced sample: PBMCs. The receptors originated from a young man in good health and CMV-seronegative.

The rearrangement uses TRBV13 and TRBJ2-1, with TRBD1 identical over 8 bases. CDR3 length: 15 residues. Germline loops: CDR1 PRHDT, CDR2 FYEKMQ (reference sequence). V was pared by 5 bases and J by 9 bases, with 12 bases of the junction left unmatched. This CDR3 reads CASSHPDRDQGEQFF. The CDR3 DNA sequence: TGTGCCAGCAGCCACCCGGACAGGGACCAAGGTGAGCAGTTCTTC.

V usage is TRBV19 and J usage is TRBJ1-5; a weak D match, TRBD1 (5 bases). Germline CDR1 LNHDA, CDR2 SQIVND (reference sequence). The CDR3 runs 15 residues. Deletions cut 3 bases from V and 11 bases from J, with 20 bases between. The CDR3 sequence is CASSIDSGRGWSQHF. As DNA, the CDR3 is TGTGCCAGTAGTATCGATTCAGGGCGGGGTTGGTCCCAGCATTTT.

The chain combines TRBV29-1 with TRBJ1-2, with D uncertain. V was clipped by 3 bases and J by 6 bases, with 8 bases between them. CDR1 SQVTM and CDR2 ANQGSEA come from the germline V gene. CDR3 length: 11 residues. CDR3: CSVDLRDGYTF. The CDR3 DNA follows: TGCAGCGTTGACCTCCGGGATGGCTACACCTTC.

CDR3 protein: CAISESISGGVYEQYF. In nucleotides, the CDR3 is TGTGCCATCAGTGAGTCGATAAGCGGGGGGGTTTACGAGCAGTACTTC. The V gene is TRBV10-3, the J gene TRBJ2-7; 10 bases line up with TRBD2. V was clipped by 0 bases and J by 4 bases; unmatched bases: 6. This CDR3 is 16 amino acids long. Germline CDR1 and CDR2: ENHRY and SYGVKD.

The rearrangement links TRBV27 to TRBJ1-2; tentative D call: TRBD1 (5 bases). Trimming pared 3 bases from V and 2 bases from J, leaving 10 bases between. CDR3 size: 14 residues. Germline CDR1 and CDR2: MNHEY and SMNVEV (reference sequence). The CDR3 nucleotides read TGTGCCAGCAGTTTTACAGGAGGGAACTATGGCTACACCTTC. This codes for CASSFTGGNYGYTF.

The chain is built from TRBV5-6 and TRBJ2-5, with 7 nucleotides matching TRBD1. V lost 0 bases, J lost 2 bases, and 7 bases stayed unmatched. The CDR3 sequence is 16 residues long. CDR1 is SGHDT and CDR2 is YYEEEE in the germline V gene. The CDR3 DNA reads TGTGCCAGCAGCTTGGCCCCCGGGACAGCACAAGAGACCCAGTACTTC. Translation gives CASSLAPGTAQETQYF.

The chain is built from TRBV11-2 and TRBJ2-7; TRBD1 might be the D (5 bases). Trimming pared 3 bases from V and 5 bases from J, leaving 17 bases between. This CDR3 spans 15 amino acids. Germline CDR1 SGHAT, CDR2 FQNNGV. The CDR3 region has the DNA TGTGCCAGCAGCTTCTCCGGCAGGGTAGGTCACGAGCAGTACTTC. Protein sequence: CASSFSGRVGHEQYF. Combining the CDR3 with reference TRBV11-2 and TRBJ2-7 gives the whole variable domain EAGVAQSPRYKIIEKRQSVAFWCNPISGHATLYWYQQILGQGPKLLIQFQNNGVVDDSQLPKDRFSAERLKGVDSTLKIQPAKLEDSAVYLCASSFSGRVGHEQYFGPGTRLTVT.

CDR3 coding DNA: TGTGCCAGTAAAGTGGGCACGTCGACCTACGAGCAGTACTTC. Translating it yields CASKVGTSTYEQYF. The rearrangement links TRBV19 to TRBJ2-7; D uncertain. V lost 7 bases and J 2 bases, leaving 15 bases between the germline ends. CDR1 LNHDA and CDR2 SQIVND come from the germline V gene (reference sequence). CDR3 length: 14 amino acids.

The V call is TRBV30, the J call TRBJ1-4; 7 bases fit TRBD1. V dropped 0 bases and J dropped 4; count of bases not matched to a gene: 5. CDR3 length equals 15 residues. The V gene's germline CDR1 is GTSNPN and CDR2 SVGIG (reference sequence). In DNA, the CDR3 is TGTGCCTGGAGTGTAAGACAGGGCCGTAATGAAAAACTGTTTTTT. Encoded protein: CAWSVRQGRNEKLFF.

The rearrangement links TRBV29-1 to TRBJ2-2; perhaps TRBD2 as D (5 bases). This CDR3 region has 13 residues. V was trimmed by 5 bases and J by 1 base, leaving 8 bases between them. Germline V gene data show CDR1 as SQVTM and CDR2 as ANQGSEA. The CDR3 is CSVLEGNTGELFF. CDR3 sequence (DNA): TGCAGCGTTCTCGAGGGGAACACCGGGGAGCTGTTTTTT.

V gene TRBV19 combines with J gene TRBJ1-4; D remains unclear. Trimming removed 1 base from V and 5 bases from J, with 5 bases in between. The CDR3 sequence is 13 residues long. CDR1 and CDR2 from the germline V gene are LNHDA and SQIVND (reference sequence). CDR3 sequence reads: CASSIGQNEKLFF. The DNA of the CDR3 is TGTGCCAGTAGTATAGGGCAGAATGAAAAACTGTTTTTT. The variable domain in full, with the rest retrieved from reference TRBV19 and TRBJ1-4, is DGGITQSPKYLFRKEGQNVTLSCEQNLNHDAMYWYRQDPGQGLRLIYYSQIVNDFQKGDIAEGYSVSREKKESFPLTVTSAQKNPTAFYLCASSIGQNEKLFFGSGTQLSVL.

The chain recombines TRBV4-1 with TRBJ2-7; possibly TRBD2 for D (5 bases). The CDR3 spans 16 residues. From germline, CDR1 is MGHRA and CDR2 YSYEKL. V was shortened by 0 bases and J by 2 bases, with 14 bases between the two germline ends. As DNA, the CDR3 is TGCGCCAGCAGCCAAGACGGTCCGGCCGGGACCTACGAGCAGTACTTC. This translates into CASSQDGPAGTYEQYF.

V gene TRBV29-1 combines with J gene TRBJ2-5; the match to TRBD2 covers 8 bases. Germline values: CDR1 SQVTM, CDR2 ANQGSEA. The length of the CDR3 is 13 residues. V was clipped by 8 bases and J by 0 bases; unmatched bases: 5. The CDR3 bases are TGCAGCTCCGGGAGGGCAAACCAAGAGACCCAGTACTTC. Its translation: CSSGRANQETQYF.

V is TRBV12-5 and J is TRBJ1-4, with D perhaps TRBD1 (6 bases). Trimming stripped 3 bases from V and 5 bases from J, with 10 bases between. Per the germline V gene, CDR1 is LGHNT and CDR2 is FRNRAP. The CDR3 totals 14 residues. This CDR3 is CASGLGTRNEKLFF. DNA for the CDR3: TGTGCTAGTGGTTTAGGGACACGAAATGAAAAACTGTTTTTT.

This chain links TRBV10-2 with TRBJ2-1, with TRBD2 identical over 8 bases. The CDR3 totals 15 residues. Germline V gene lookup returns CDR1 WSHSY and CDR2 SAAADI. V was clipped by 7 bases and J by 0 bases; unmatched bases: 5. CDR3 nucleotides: TGCGCCAGCACCCTTAGCGGGAACTCCTACAATGAGCAGTTCTTC. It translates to CASTLSGNSYNEQFF.

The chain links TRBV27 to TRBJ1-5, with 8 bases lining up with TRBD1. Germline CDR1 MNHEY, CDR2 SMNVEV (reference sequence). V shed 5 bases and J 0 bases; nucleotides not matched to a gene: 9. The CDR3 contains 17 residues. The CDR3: CASSIGTGHYSNQPQHF. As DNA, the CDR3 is TGTGCCAGCAGTATCGGGACAGGTCATTATAGCAATCAGCCCCAGCATTTT.

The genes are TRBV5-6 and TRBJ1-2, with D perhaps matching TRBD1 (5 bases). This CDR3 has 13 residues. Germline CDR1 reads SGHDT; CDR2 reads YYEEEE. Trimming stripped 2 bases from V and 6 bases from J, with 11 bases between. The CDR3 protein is CASSLGDVDGYTF. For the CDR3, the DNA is TGTGCCAGCAGCTTAGGGGATGTCGATGGCTACACCTTC.